Sequencing of this T cell receptor beta chain was carried out in a study of identifying expanded T cells in peripheral blood. V lost 3 bases to trimming and J lost 2 bases, with 12 bases between them. There are 15 residues in the CDR3. In germline, CDR1 is SNHLY, CDR2 FYNNEI. The table came from immunoSEQ multiplex PCR; TCRdb's copy has only in-frame clones and leaves some out. The sample has about 91,000 clones, 88% seen once. This clonotype originated in a person aged 18 to 69 in good health. The sample was blood. The rearrangement uses TRBV2 and TRBJ2-3, with D possibly TRBD2 on 5 matching bases. The CDR3 here is CASSEGPGFTDTQYF. DNA of the CDR3: TGTGCCAGCAGTGAGGGTCCGGGGTTCACAGATACGCAGTATTTT.